This T cell receptor beta chain was retrieved from a study of blood T cells in healthy people across ages. Healthy individuals of Caucasian origin from Russia, aged about 6 to 90, served as donors. The authors extracted at least 5.5 micrograms of total RNA per sample. Germline values: CDR1 MNHEY, CDR2 SVGEGT. This CDR3 is built from 12 residues. V lost 2 bases to trimming and J lost 4 bases, with 3 bases between them. A sample-barcoded 5' primer and a J-beta primer mix were used in a second PCR of roughly 6 to 12 cycles. A tag from a template-switch adaptor with 12 random nucleotides marked each cDNA molecule. TCRdb re-called the 5' RACE reads through MiXCR, storing one row per CDR3 protein. This table has about 1.6 million distinct CDR3 sequences, about 35% appearing once. The sample holds many counts of this clonotype. The target antigen is unknown. General observations from the study: Changes seen in expanded clonotypes were possibly confounded by donor CMV status left unknown.

The chain employs TRBV6-2 or TRBV6-3 and TRBJ2-1, with D uncertain. This TCR was recovered from a woman in her twenties or thirties in good health. Sequencing used blood. The CDR3 sequence is CASSYPYNEQFF. CDR3 nucleotide sequence: TGTGCCAGCAGTTACCCTTACAATGAGCAGTTCTTC.